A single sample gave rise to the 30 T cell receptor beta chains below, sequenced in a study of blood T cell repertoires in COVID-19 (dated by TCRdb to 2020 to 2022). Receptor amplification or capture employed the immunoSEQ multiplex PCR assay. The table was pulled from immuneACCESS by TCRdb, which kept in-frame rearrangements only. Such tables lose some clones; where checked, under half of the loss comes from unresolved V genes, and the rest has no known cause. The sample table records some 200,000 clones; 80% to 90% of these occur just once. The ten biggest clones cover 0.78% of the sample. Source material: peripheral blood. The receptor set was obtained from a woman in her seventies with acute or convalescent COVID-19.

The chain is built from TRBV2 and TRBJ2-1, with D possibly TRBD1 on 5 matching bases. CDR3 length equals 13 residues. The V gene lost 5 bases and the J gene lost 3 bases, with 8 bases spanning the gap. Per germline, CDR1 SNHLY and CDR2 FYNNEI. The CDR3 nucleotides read TGTGCCAGCAGTACGACAGTCTACAATGAGCAGTTCTTC. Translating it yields CASSTTVYNEQFF.

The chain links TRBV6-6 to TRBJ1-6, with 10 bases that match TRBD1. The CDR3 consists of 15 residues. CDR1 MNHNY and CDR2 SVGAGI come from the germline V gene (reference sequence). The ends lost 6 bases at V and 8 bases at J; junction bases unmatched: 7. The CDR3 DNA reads TGTGCCAGCAGCCTCGCCGGGACAGGGGATTCACCCCTCCACTTT. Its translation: CASSLAGTGDSPLHF.

The CDR3 coding sequence is TGTGCCAGCAGCTCCGGCGGGAGGGCCCCCTACGAGCAGTACTTC. This gives the protein CASSSGGRAPYEQYF. The chain couples TRBV7-2 to TRBJ2-7, with 9 bases fitting TRBD2. Germline loops: CDR1 SGHTA, CDR2 FQGNSA. The CDR3 totals 15 residues. Trimming removed 4 bases from V and 2 bases from J; junction bases left unmatched: 6.

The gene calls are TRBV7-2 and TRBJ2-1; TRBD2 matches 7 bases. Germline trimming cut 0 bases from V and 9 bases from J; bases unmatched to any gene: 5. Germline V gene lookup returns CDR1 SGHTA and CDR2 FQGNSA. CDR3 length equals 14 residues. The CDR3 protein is CASSLALGGGEQFF. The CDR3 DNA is TGTGCCAGCAGCTTAGCGCTTGGGGGGGGTGAGCAGTTCTTC.

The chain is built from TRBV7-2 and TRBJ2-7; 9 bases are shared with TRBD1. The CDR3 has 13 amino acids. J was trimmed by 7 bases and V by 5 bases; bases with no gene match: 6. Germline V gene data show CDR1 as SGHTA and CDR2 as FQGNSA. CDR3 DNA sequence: TGTGCCAGCAGCCGGGACAGGGATAGGGAGCAGTACTTC. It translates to CASSRDRDREQYF.

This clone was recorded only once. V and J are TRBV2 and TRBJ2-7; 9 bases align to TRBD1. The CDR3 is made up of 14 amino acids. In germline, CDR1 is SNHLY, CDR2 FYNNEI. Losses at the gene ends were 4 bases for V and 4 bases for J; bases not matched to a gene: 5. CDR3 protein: CASSGQGGLYEQYF. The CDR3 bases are TGTGCCAGCAGTGGACAGGGGGGATTGTACGAGCAGTACTTC. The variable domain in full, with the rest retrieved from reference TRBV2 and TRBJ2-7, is EPEVTQTPSHQVTQMGQEVILRCVPISNHLYFYWYRQILGQKVEFLVSFYNNEISEKSEIFDDQFSVERPDGSNFTLKIRSTKLEDSAMYFCASSGQGGLYEQYFGPGTRLTVT.

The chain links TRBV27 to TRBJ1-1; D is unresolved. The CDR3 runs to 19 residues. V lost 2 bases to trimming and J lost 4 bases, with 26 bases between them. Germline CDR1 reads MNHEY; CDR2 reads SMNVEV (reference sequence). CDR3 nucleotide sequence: TGTGCCAGCAGTTTACACCCTCCTCACATGGAGACGGGGTTCACTGAAGCTTTCTTT. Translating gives CASSLHPPHMETGFTEAFF.

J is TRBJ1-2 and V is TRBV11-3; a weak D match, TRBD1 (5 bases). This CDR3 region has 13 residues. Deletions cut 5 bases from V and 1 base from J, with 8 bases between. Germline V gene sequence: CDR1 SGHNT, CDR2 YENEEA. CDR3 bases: TGTGCCAGCAGCATACAGGTTAACTATGGCTACACCTTC. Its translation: CASSIQVNYGYTF.

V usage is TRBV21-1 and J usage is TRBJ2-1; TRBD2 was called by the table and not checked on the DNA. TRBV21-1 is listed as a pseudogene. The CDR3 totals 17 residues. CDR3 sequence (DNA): TGTGCCAGCAGCAAATTCAGCGGGGAAAGCTCCTACAATGAGCAGTTCTTC. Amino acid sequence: CASSKFSGESSYNEQFF.

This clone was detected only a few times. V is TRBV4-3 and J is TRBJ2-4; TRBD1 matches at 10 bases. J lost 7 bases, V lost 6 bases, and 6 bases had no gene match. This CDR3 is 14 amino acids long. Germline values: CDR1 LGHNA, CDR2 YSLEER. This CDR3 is CASSPGQGRNIQYF. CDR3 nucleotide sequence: TGCGCCAGCAGTCCGGGACAGGGGAGGAACATTCAGTACTTC.

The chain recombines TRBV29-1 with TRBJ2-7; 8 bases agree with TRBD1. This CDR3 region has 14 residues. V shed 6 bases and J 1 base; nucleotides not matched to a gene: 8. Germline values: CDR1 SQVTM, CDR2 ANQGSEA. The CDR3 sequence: CSVQTGAGSYEQYF. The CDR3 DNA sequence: TGCAGCGTCCAGACAGGGGCAGGTTCCTACGAGCAGTACTTC.

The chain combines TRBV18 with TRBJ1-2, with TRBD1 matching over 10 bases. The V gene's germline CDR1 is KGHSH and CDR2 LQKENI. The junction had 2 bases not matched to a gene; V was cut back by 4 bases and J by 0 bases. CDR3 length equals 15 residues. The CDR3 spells CASSLGQGANYGYTF. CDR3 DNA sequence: TGTGCCAGCTCACTAGGACAGGGGGCTAACTATGGCTACACCTTC. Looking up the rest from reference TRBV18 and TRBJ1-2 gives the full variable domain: NAGVMQNPRHLVRRRGQEARLRCSPMKGHSHVYWYRQLPEEGLKFMVYLQKENIIDESGMPKERFSAEFPKEGPSILRIQQVVRGDSAAYFCASSLGQGANYGYTFGSGTRLTVV.

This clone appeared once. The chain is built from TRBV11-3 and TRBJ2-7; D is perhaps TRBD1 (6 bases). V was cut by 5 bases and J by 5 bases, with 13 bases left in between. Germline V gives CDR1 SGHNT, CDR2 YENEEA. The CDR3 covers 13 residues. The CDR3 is CASSPDRSHEQYF. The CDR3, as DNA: TGTGCCAGCAGCCCTGACAGGTCCCACGAGCAGTACTTC.

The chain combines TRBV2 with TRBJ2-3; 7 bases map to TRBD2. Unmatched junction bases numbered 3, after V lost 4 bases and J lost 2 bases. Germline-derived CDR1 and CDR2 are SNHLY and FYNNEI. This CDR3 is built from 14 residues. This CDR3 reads CASSARGVTDTQYF. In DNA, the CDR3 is TGTGCCAGCAGTGCTCGGGGGGTCACAGATACGCAGTATTTT.

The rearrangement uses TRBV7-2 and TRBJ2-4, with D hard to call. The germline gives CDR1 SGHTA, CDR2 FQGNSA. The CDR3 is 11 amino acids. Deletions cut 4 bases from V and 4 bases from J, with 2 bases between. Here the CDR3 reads CASSSKNIQYF. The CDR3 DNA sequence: TGTGCCAGCAGCTCTAAAAACATTCAGTACTTC.

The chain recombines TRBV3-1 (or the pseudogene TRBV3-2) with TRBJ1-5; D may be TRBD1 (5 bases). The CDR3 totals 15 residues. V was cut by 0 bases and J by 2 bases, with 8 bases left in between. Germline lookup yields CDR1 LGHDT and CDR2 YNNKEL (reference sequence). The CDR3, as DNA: TGTGCCAGCAGCCAAGATGGCAGGGGCAATCAGCCCCAGCATTTT. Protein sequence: CASSQDGRGNQPQHF.

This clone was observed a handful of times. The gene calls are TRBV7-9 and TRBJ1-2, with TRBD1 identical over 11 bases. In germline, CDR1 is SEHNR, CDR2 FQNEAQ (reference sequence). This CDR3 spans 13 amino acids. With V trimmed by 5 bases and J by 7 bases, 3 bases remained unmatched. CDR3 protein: CASSRTGGRGYTF. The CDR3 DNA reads TGTGCCAGCAGCCGGACAGGGGGCCGTGGCTACACCTTC. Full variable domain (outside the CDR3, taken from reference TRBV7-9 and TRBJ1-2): DTGVSQNPRHKITKRGQNVTFRCDPISEHNRLYWYRQTLGQGPEFLTYFQNEAQLEKSRLLSDRFSAERPKGSFSTLEIQRTEQGDSAMYLCASSRTGGRGYTFGSGTRLTVV.

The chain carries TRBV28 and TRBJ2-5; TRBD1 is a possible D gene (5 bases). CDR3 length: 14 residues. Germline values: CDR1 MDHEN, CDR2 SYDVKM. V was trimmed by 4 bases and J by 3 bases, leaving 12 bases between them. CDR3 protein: CASSSPDTEETQYF. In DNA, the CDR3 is TGTGCCAGCAGTTCCCCGGACACTGAAGAGACCCAGTACTTC.

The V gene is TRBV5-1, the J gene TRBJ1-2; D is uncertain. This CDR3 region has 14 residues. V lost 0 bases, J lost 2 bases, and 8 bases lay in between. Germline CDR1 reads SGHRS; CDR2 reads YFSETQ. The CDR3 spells CASSLGPENYGYTF. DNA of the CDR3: TGCGCCAGCAGCTTGGGTCCCGAGAACTATGGCTACACCTTC.

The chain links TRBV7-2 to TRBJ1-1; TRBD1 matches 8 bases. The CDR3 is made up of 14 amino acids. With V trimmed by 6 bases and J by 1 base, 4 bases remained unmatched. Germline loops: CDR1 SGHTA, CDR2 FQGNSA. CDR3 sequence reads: CASSLDRGNTEAFF. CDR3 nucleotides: TGTGCCAGCAGTCTTGACAGGGGGAACACTGAAGCTTTCTTT.

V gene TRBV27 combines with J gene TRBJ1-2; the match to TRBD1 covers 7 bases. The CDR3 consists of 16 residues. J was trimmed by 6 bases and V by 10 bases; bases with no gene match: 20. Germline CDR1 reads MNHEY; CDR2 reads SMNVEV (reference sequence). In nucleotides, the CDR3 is TGTGCCACCAGCGGTGGTAGGGGAGACAGGGTTCATGGCTACACCTTC. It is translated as CATSGGRGDRVHGYTF.

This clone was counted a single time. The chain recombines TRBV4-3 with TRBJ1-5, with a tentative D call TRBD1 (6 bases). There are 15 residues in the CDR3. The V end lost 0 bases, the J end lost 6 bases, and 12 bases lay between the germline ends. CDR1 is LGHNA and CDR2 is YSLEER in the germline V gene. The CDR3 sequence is CASSQDSQGTQPQHF. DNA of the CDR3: TGCGCCAGCAGCCAAGATAGCCAGGGGACTCAGCCCCAGCATTTT.

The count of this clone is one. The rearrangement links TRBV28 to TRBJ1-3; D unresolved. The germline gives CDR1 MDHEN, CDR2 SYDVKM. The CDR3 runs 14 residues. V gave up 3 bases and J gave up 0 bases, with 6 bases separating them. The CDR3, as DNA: TGTGCCAGCAGTTTTGACAACTCTGGAAACACCATATATTTT. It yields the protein CASSFDNSGNTIYF.

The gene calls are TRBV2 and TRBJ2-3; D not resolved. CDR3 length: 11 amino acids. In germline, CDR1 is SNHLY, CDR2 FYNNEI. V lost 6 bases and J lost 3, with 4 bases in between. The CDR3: CASSLTDTQYF. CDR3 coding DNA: TGTGCCAGCAGCTTAACAGATACGCAGTATTTT.

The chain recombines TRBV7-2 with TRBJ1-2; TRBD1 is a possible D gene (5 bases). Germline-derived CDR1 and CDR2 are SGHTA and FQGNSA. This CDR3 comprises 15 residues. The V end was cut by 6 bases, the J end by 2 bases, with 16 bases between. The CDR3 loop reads CASSYQGTVNYGYTF. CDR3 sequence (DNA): TGTGCCAGCAGTTACCAGGGAACTGTCAACTATGGCTACACCTTC.

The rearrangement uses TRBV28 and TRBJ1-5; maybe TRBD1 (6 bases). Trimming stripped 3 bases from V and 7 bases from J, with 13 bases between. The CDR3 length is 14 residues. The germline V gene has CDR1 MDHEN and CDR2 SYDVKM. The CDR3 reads CASSFGGAGQPQHF. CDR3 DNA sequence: TGTGCCAGCAGTTTTGGGGGGGCAGGGCAGCCCCAGCATTTT.

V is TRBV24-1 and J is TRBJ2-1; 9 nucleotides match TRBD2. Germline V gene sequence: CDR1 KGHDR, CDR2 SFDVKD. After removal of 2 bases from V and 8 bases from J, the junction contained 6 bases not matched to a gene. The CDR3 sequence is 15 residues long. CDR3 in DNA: TGTGCCACCAGTGATTGGGCGGGAGGGCTGGATGAGCAGTTCTTC. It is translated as CATSDWAGGLDEQFF.

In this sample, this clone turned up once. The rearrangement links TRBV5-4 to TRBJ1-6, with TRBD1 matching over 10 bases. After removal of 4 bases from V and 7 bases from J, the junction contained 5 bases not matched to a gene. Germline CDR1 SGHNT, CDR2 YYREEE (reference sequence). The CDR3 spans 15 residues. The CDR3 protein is CASSGTGALNSPLHF. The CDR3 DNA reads TGTGCCAGCAGCGGGACAGGGGCTTTAAATTCACCCCTCCACTTT.

CDR3 coding DNA: TGCAGCGTTGTTTTCAGGTCTAACTATGGCTACACCTTC. Translation gives CSVVFRSNYGYTF. The chain combines TRBV29-1 with TRBJ1-2; D not certain. This CDR3 has 13 residues. The V end was cut by 4 bases, the J end by 0 bases, with 9 bases between. Germline V CDR1 and CDR2: SQVTM, ANQGSEA. Supplemented by reference TRBV29-1 and TRBJ1-2, the full variable domain reads SAVISQKPSRDICQRGTSLTIQCQVDSQVTMMFWYRQQPGQSLTLIATANQGSEATYESGFVIDKFPISRPNLTFSTLTVSNMSPEDSSIYLCSVVFRSNYGYTFGSGTRLTVV.

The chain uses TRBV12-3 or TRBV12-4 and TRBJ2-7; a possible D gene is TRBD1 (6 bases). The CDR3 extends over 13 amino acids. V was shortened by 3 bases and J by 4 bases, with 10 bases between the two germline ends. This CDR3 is CASSFRQGYEQYF. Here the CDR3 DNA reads TGTGCCAGCAGTTTTCGGCAGGGGTACGAGCAGTACTTC.